These T cell receptor beta chains were read from a single sample in a study of T-cell memory formation after mild COVID-19. Using its own MiXCR run on the 5' RACE reads, TCRdb lists one record per CDR3 protein. The data hold 400,000 or so distinct CDR3 sequences, with roughly 20% observed a single time. The sample comprised PBMCs or a T cell subset sorted from them (not recorded which). These receptors all come from an adult woman who had mild COVID-19 (a few samples of this study predate the infection). Cell type and time point are not known. CDR3s include the opening cysteine and the closing phenylalanine or tryptophan. D genes are given only for firm matches. Size is omitted from some rows. Given values are once, few, many or a class for expanded clones.

d_call,v_call,j_call,clone_size,cdr3_aa,cdr3_nt
.,TRBV5-1,TRBJ2-3,.,CASSLDGSTTDTQYF,TGCGCCAGCAGCTTGGACGGTTCCACCACAGATACGCAGTATTTT
TRBD1,TRBV30,TRBJ2-7,.,CAGRLIGQGLYEQYF,TGTGCCGGCCGGTTAATTGGACAGGGACTTTACGAGCAGTACTTC
.,TRBV13,TRBJ2-2,few,CASSLSGLAGGELFF,TGTGCCAGCAGCTTATCAGGATTGGCAGGCGGGGAGCTGTTTTTT
.,TRBV19,TRBJ1-3,few,CASSSGGGPGNTIYF,TGTGCCAGTAGTAGTGGCGGGGGGCCCGGAAACACCATATATTTT
.,TRBV5-1,TRBJ2-7,.,CASSEGFLNEQYF,TGCGCCAGCAGCGAGGGGTTCCTAAACGAGCAGTACTTC
TRBD2,TRBV2,TRBJ2-7,.,CASSPQERGIYEQYF,TGTGCCAGCAGCCCTCAGGAGCGGGGGATCTACGAGCAGTACTTC
.,TRBV30,TRBJ1-1,few,CAWSVTRRTEAFF,TGTGCCTGGAGTGTAACAAGGAGGACTGAAGCTTTCTTT
.,TRBV5-1,TRBJ1-2,.,CASSSTEDYGYTF,TGCGCCAGCAGCTCGACAGAAGACTATGGCTACACCTTC
.,TRBV29-1,TRBJ1-2,few,CSVEEPVGGNYGYTF,TGCAGCGTTGAAGAACCGGTGGGGGGGAACTATGGCTACACCTTC
.,TRBV9,TRBJ2-3,few,CASGGARTDTQYF,TGTGCCAGCGGGGGGGCGCGAACAGATACGCAGTATTTT
.,TRBV15,TRBJ2-7,.,CATSRASASSYEQYF,TGTGCCACCAGCAGGGCCAGTGCAAGCTCCTACGAGCAGTACTTC
TRBD1,TRBV20-1,TRBJ1-5,few,CSATMTGWSNQPQHF,TGCAGTGCAACAATGACAGGGTGGAGCAATCAGCCCCAGCATTTT
.,TRBV20-1,TRBJ2-4,few,CSARPSRTGVAKNIQYF,TGCAGTGCTAGACCGTCCAGGACGGGAGTGGCCAAAAACATTCAGTACTTC
TRBD2,TRBV4-2,TRBJ2-1,.,CASFGTSGRSPHNEQFF,TGTGCCAGCTTCGGGACTAGCGGGAGATCCCCTCACAATGAGCAGTTCTTC
TRBD2,TRBV7-2,TRBJ2-7,.,CASSLAPLAGGSYEQYF,TGTGCCAGCAGCTTAGCCCCACTAGCGGGAGGCTCCTACGAGCAGTACTTC
.,TRBV11-2,TRBJ1-1,few,CASSGRPPEAFF,TGTGCCAGCAGCGGCAGACCCCCAGAAGCTTTCTTT
.,TRBV12-3/TRBV12-4,TRBJ1-5,few,CASSLANHSGHMNQPQHF,TGTGCCAGCAGTTTAGCGAACCACTCGGGACACATGAATCAGCCCCAGCATTTT
.,TRBV20-1,TRBJ1-5,.,CSAGAGGAQPQHF,TGCAGTGCTGGGGCGGGGGGAGCCCAGCCCCAGCATTTT
.,TRBV7-9,TRBJ2-2,.,CASSFPRAMELFF,TGTGCCAGCAGCTTCCCAAGGGCTATGGAGCTGTTTTTT
TRBD1,TRBV27,TRBJ1-1,few,CASSFSQGAPEAFF,TGTGCCAGCAGTTTTTCACAGGGGGCGCCTGAAGCTTTCTTT
.,TRBV29-1,TRBJ1-2,.,CSVEDGQNYGYTF,TGCAGCGTTGAAGATGGACAGAACTATGGCTACACCTTC
TRBD2,TRBV6-5,TRBJ2-1,few,CASSYVGTRLNNEQFF,TGTGCCAGCAGTTACGTGGGGACTAGGCTGAACAATGAGCAGTTCTTC